This T cell receptor (beta chain) was identified during a study of OX40 agonist ivuxolimab in advanced cancers. Broader study findings: At doses 0.1 to 3.0 mg/kg, CD4+ and CD8+ clones expanded. The mean number of expanded clones was higher in CD8+ T cells than in CD4+.

In germline, CDR1 is LNHDA, CDR2 SQIVND (reference sequence). The junction had 8 bases not matched to a gene; V was cut back by 4 bases and J by 13 bases. The CDR3 loop spans 14 amino acids. To note about this clone: Its antigen is unidentified.

Some clones are missing from TCRdb's copy, which holds only in-frame ones; the method was immunoSEQ multiplex PCR. The sample records about 70,000 clones, approximately 89% being singletons. The V and J genes are TRBV19 and TRBJ1-6, with 9 positions matching TRBD1. Sequencing used CD4+ or CD8+ T cells sorted from blood, obtained in a trial of the OX40 agonist ivuxolimab. The sequence was obtained from an adult with an advanced solid tumor such as melanoma, head and neck, liver or kidney cancer. Here the CDR3 reads CASSNTGGAAPLHF. In nucleotides, the CDR3 is TGTGCCAGTAGTAATACAGGGGGCGCAGCGCCCCTCCACTTT.